Shown below are 20 T cell receptor beta chains from a single sample sequenced in a study of technical replicates of blood from several donors. Produced via immunoSEQ multiplex PCR; TCRdb's table is partial and in-frame only. The sample comprises more than 80,000 clones, around 95% of which are singletons, and around 0.3% rests with the top ten. Sequences were obtained from T cells isolated from PBMCs. These receptor sequences come from a human donor in good health.

The chain employs TRBV10-3 and TRBJ2-2, with 12 bases fitting TRBD2. The CDR3 loop spans 13 amino acids. Germline trimming cut 8 bases from V and 6 bases from J; bases unmatched to any gene: 1. CDR1 ENHRY and CDR2 SYGVKD come from the germline V gene. CDR3 sequence reads: CAILAGGPGELFF. The CDR3 DNA follows: TGTGCCATCCTAGCGGGAGGGCCCGGGGAGCTGTTTTTT.

As DNA, the CDR3 is TGCGCCAGCAGTGTGTTTGGACTAGCGGGTTACAATGAGCAGTTCTTC. It codes for CASSVFGLAGYNEQFF. V gene TRBV4-1 combines with J gene TRBJ2-1, with TRBD2 matching over 11 bases. Per germline, CDR1 MGHRA and CDR2 YSYEKL. The CDR3 has 16 residues. Trimming took 6 bases from V and 4 from J; bases not matched to a gene: 8.

CDR3 coding DNA: TGCAGCGTTCTAGCGCTAGGGAGCTCCTACAATGAGCAGTTCTTC. It is translated as CSVLALGSSYNEQFF. The chain combines TRBV29-1 with TRBJ2-1, with D tentatively TRBD2 (6 bases). The CDR3 has 15 residues. The V end was cut by 5 bases, the J end by 0 bases, with 14 bases between. In germline, CDR1 is SQVTM, CDR2 ANQGSEA.

V gene TRBV2 combines with J gene TRBJ2-3, with D possibly matching TRBD1 (5 bases). The CDR3 consists of 15 residues. Germline CDR1 reads SNHLY; CDR2 reads FYNNEI. V was trimmed by 8 bases and J by 0 bases, leaving 15 bases between them. CDR3 amino acids: CASRQDRPSTDTQYF. The DNA of the CDR3 is TGTGCCAGCCGCCAAGACAGACCTAGCACAGATACGCAGTATTTT.

The V gene is TRBV6-1, the J gene TRBJ1-5; no firm D call. Trimming removed 4 bases at V and 0 bases at J, with 10 bases between. The length of the CDR3 is 15 residues. Germline V gene data show CDR1 as MNHNS and CDR2 as SASEGT. CDR3 in DNA: TGTGCCAGCAGTGTAAGCCCATATAGCAATCAGCCCCAGCATTTT. Protein: CASSVSPYSNQPQHF.

V is TRBV12-5 and J is TRBJ1-5, with D uncertain. This CDR3 is 13 amino acids long. Trimming stripped 2 bases from V and 6 bases from J, with 8 bases between. Germline CDR1 LGHNT, CDR2 FRNRAP. CDR3 sequence reads: CASGLPPVQPQHF. The CDR3, as DNA: TGTGCTAGTGGTTTGCCCCCGGTTCAGCCCCAGCATTTT.

The chain employs TRBV27 and TRBJ2-3; TRBD2 agrees at 7 bases. The CDR3 runs 15 residues. Unmatched junction bases numbered 6, after V lost 5 bases and J lost 1 base. The germline V gene has CDR1 MNHEY and CDR2 SMNVEV (reference sequence). The CDR3, as DNA: TGTGCCAGCAGTCCCGGACTAGTCGGCACAGATACGCAGTATTTT. Residues: CASSPGLVGTDTQYF.

DNA for the CDR3: TGTGCCAGCAGCCTTAGACAAGTATACCAAGAGACCCAGTACTTC. Amino acid sequence: CASSLRQVYQETQYF. This chain joins TRBV11-2 and TRBJ2-5; D remains ambiguous. The CDR3 totals 15 residues. Looked up from germline, CDR1 is SGHAT and CDR2 is FQNNGV. Trimming cost V 5 bases and J 0 bases, with 13 bases left between them.

The chain links TRBV27 to TRBJ1-1; D unresolved. Trimming shortened V by 0 bases and J by 7 bases, and 12 bases separated the two germline ends. CDR1 MNHEY and CDR2 SMNVEV come from the germline V gene (reference sequence). This CDR3 is 14 amino acids long. CDR3 residues: CASSLSYTDFEAFF. The DNA for the CDR3 is TGTGCCAGCAGTTTATCTTACACTGACTTTGAAGCTTTCTTT.

V is TRBV28 and J is TRBJ2-7, with a tentative D call TRBD2 (6 bases). This CDR3 comprises 11 residues. Germline values: CDR1 MDHEN, CDR2 SYDVKM. The V and J ends lost 10 bases and 0 bases respectively, with 7 bases between them. CDR3 sequence: CAIGSSYEQYF. CDR3 nucleotides: TGTGCCATCGGGAGCTCCTACGAGCAGTACTTC.

V and J are TRBV9 and TRBJ2-3; a possible D gene is TRBD1 (7 bases). CDR1 and CDR2 from the germline V gene are SGDLS and YYNGEE. The CDR3 is made up of 16 amino acids. The ends were cut back, 2 bases at V and 2 bases at J, with 15 bases in the middle. The CDR3 here is CASSVGGQPLTDTQYF. DNA of the CDR3: TGTGCCAGCAGCGTGGGGGGACAGCCGCTCACAGATACGCAGTATTTT. Full variable domain (remainder filled in from reference TRBV9 and TRBJ2-3): DSGVTQTPKHLITATGQRVTLRCSPRSGDLSVYWYQQSLDQGLQFLIQYYNGEERAKGNILERFSAQQFPDLHSELNLSSLELGDSALYFCASSVGGQPLTDTQYFGPGTRLTVL.

This chain uses TRBV5-1 with TRBJ2-2; the D gene is possibly TRBD1 (6 bases). The CDR3 consists of 14 residues. Per the germline V gene, CDR1 is SGHRS and CDR2 is YFSETQ. V lost 9 bases, J lost 5 bases, and 17 bases lay in between. As DNA, the CDR3 is TGCGCCACCCAACAGGGCAGGGCAACCGGGGAGCTGTTTTTT. It codes for CATQQGRATGELFF.

This clone was seen just once. The chain employs TRBV18 and TRBJ2-3; D not resolved. Germline lookup yields CDR1 KGHSH and CDR2 LQKENI. The CDR3 runs to 14 residues. Trimming took 0 bases from V and 0 from J, leaving 4 bases between them. The DNA of the CDR3 is TGTGCCAGCTCACCACCCCGGAGCACAGATACGCAGTATTTT. Translating it yields CASSPPRSTDTQYF. Full variable domain (rest looked up from reference TRBV18 and TRBJ2-3): NAGVMQNPRHLVRRRGQEARLRCSPMKGHSHVYWYRQLPEEGLKFMVYLQKENIIDESGMPKERFSAEFPKEGPSILRIQQVVRGDSAAYFCASSPPRSTDTQYFGPGTRLTVL.

J is TRBJ2-7 and V is TRBV5-8; 9 bases are a match to TRBD1. Trimming removed 1 base from V and 5 bases from J; junction bases left unmatched: 4. Germline-derived CDR1 and CDR2 are SGHTS and YDEGEE. This CDR3 is built from 14 residues. The CDR3 nucleotides read TGTGCCAGCAGCTTGTCCGGGACAGGGAACGAGCAGTACTTC. This gives the protein CASSLSGTGNEQYF. Based on the CDR3 plus reference TRBV5-8 and TRBJ2-7, the full variable domain is EAGVTQSPTHLIKTRGQQATLRCSPISGHTSVYWYQQALGLGLQFLLWYDEGEERNRGNFPPRFSGRQFPNYSSELNVNALELEDSALYLCASSLSGTGNEQYFGPGTRLTVT.

DNA of the CDR3: TGTGCCAGCAGCTTCCAGCGGCAGAGCTCCTACGAGCAGTACTTC. It yields the protein CASSFQRQSSYEQYF. The rearrangement uses TRBV7-2 and TRBJ2-7; the D gene is possibly TRBD2 (5 bases). The germline V gene has CDR1 SGHTA and CDR2 FQGNSA. The CDR3 runs to 15 residues. V lost 3 bases to trimming and J lost 0 bases, with 12 bases between them.

The chain combines TRBV27 with TRBJ2-1, with 8 bases matching TRBD2. Germline CDR1 MNHEY, CDR2 SMNVEV (reference sequence). V was clipped by 7 bases and J by 5 bases; unmatched bases: 13. CDR3 length: 16 amino acids. Written as DNA, the CDR3 is TGTGCCAGCACTCGGATCGGGGGGGCGACCCACAATGAGCAGTTCTTC. As protein: CASTRIGGATHNEQFF.

The chain uses TRBV5-1 and TRBJ2-7, with a weak D call TRBD2 (6 bases). The V end lost 0 bases, the J end lost 3 bases, and 7 bases lay between the germline ends. Germline V lookup: CDR1 SGHRS, CDR2 YFSETQ. CDR3 size: 13 residues. CDR3 protein: CASSLGRDYEQYF. The DNA of the CDR3 is TGCGCCAGCAGCTTGGGGCGGGACTACGAGCAGTACTTC.

This clone was recorded once. The rearrangement joins TRBV5-4 to TRBJ1-2; a possible D gene is TRBD1 (6 bases). Germline lookup yields CDR1 SGHNT and CDR2 YYREEE (reference sequence). This CDR3 has 14 residues. Trimming left V 3 bases short and J 6 bases short, with 15 bases between. The CDR3 region is CASSSAGGLDGYTF. Here the CDR3 DNA reads TGTGCCAGCAGCTCTGCCGGGGGGCTTGATGGCTACACCTTC.

The rearrangement uses TRBV19 and TRBJ1-2; TRBD1 agrees at 8 bases. The V gene end was trimmed by 10 bases and the J gene end by 11 bases; junction bases not matched to a gene: 15. Germline V gives CDR1 LNHDA, CDR2 SQIVND (reference sequence). The CDR3 length is 13 residues. The CDR3 loop reads CATDSRTGCIYTF. The CDR3 region has the DNA TGTGCCACCGACTCAAGGACAGGGTGTATTTACACCTTC.

This chain connects TRBV7-2 to TRBJ2-1; the match to TRBD2 covers 11 bases. CDR3 length: 17 amino acids. Germline V gene lookup returns CDR1 SGHTA and CDR2 FQGNSA. The junction had 16 bases not matched to a gene; V was cut back by 5 bases and J by 10 bases. The DNA of the CDR3 is TGTGCCAGCAGCCCCGTTTTAGCGGGAGGGCCTTTTTGGGAGCAGTTCTTC. Protein: CASSPVLAGGPFWEQFF.